The rows below give T cell receptor beta chains drawn from one sample of a study of vaccination and CD4 T cells after COVID-19. From the PCR reads, TCRdb called clonotypes with MiXCR, one entry per CDR3 protein. The data contain some 20,000 distinct CDR3 sequences, roughly 40% of them singletons. The antigens these receptors bind are not known. The source material was CD4+ T cells from blood, cultured in vitro, sampled before SARS-CoV-2 vaccination. The origin of the receptors is a human donor who had recovered from COVID-19. CDR3s include the opening cysteine and the closing phenylalanine or tryptophan. Fields, in order: clone size, V gene, D gene, CDR3 length, J gene, CDR3 protein, CDR3 DNA. D genes are given only for firm matches. A row's size may be missing; if present it is once, few, many or a size class.

NA	TRBV7-2	NA	15	TRBJ1-5	CASSLASSLNQPQHF	TGTGCCAGCAGCTTAGCGTCGAGTCTCAATCAGCCCCAGCATTTT
few	TRBV10-3	NA	18	TRBJ1-2	CAISESIIHGVNNYGYTF	TGTGCCATCAGTGAGTCGATTATTCATGGGGTAAATAACTATGGCTACACCTTC
NA	TRBV4-2	NA	17	TRBJ1-6	CASSQDLPEAYNSPLHF	TGTGCCAGCAGCCAAGATCTGCCGGAGGCTTATAATTCACCCCTCCACTTT
NA	TRBV6-1	TRBD1	15	TRBJ2-3	CASALTGLSTDTQYF	TGTGCCAGCGCCTTGACAGGGCTTAGCACAGATACGCAGTATTTT
NA	TRBV9	NA	15	TRBJ2-7	CASSVGRDTRYEQYF	TGTGCCAGCAGCGTTGGTAGGGACACCCGCTACGAGCAGTACTTC
NA	TRBV28	NA	15	TRBJ2-7	CASSSPQGLSYEQYF	TGTGCCAGCAGTTCCCCTCAGGGGCTATCCTACGAGCAGTACTTC
NA	TRBV27	NA	14	TRBJ1-1	CASRALGENTEAFF	TGTGCCAGCAGAGCCCTAGGCGAGAACACTGAAGCTTTCTTT
NA	TRBV29-1	NA	14	TRBJ1-1	CSVCGGGLNTEAFF	TGCAGCGTGTGCGGCGGGGGGCTGAACACTGAAGCTTTCTTT
NA	TRBV11-2	NA	13	TRBJ1-2	CASSSASVYGYTF	TGTGCCAGCAGCTCGGCGAGCGTCTATGGCTACACCTTC
NA	TRBV6-4	NA	13	TRBJ1-1	CASSENVNTEAFF	TGTGCCAGCAGTGAAAACGTGAACACTGAAGCTTTCTTT
NA	TRBV6-1	TRBD1	12	TRBJ2-1	CASRAQGAEQFF	TGTGCCAGCAGGGCTCAGGGGGCTGAGCAGTTCTTC
NA	TRBV6-5	NA	14	TRBJ1-6	CASSYSKAGPPLHF	TGTGCCAGCAGTTACTCGAAGGCCGGACCACCCCTCCACTTT
once	TRBV23-1	NA	16	TRBJ1-5	CASSQWDGEGLRPQHF	TGCGCCAGCAGTCAATGGGACGGGGAGGGCCTAAGGCCCCAGCATTTT
NA	TRBV7-2	TRBD2	16	TRBJ2-7	CASSSGLGLATYEQYF	TGTGCCAGCAGTTCCGGGCTGGGACTAGCGACCTACGAGCAGTACTTC
NA	TRBV24-1	NA	16	TRBJ1-1	CATRKGGGNMNTEAFF	TGTGCCACCAGGAAAGGTGGAGGAAACATGAACACTGAAGCTTTCTTT
few	TRBV14	NA	13	TRBJ1-2	CASSQDFQRPSTF	TGTGCCAGCAGCCAAGATTTTCAACGGCCGTCCACCTTC
few	TRBV27	NA	14	TRBJ2-7	CASSFSNRVYEQYF	TGTGCCAGCAGTTTTAGTAACAGGGTCTACGAGCAGTACTTC
few	TRBV19	NA	15	TRBJ1-5	CASSGTRGNDQPQHF	TGTGCCAGTAGTGGAACGAGGGGGAACGATCAGCCCCAGCATTTT
few	TRBV20-1	NA	14	TRBJ2-5	CSARDSGGQETQYF	TGCAGTGCTAGAGATAGTGGCGGCCAAGAGACCCAGTACTTC
few	TRBV6-4	TRBD2	14	TRBJ2-2	CASSVLAGTGELFF	TGTGCCAGCAGTGTACTAGCGGGGACCGGGGAGCTGTTTTTT
NA	TRBV6-1	TRBD2	17	TRBJ2-3	CASSLTSGGYRADTQYF	TGTGCCAGCAGCCTGACTAGCGGGGGGTATCGGGCAGATACGCAGTATTTT
NA	TRBV20-1	NA	15	TRBJ2-3	CSASLTQTFTDTQYF	TGCAGTGCTAGCCTCACACAGACGTTCACAGATACGCAGTATTTT
few	TRBV27	TRBD1	19	TRBJ1-5	CASPLPGTGCGEGRQPQHF	TGTGCCAGCCCGCTTCCCGGGACAGGGTGTGGGGAGGGGAGGCAGCCCCAGCATTTT
NA	TRBV6-1	TRBD1	14	TRBJ1-5	CASSETGGRQPQHF	TGTGCCAGCAGTGAAACAGGGGGCAGGCAGCCCCAGCATTTT
once	TRBV12-3/TRBV12-4	NA	13	TRBJ1-3	CASSRDPGNTIYF	TGTGCCAGCAGTCGGGACCCTGGAAACACCATATATTTT
once	TRBV19	NA	15	TRBJ2-7	CASSIARGPSYEQYF	TGTGCCAGTAGTATCGCCAGGGGCCCGAGCTACGAGCAGTACTTC
NA	TRBV5-1	NA	13	TRBJ2-7	CASSSKMDGEQYF	TGCGCCAGCAGCTCAAAGATGGACGGTGAGCAGTACTTC
NA	TRBV6-1	NA	18	TRBJ1-6	CASSEVVVGSSYNSPLHF	TGTGCCAGCAGTGAAGTTGTGGTTGGGAGCTCCTATAATTCACCCCTCCACTTT
few	TRBV27	TRBD1	15	TRBJ1-5	CASSFGDRVDQPQHF	TGTGCCAGCAGTTTTGGGGACAGGGTCGATCAGCCCCAGCATTTT
NA	TRBV5-4	NA	14	TRBJ1-2	CASSPDGRAGGYTF	TGTGCCAGCAGCCCGGATGGGAGGGCTGGTGGCTACACCTTC
few	TRBV27	NA	13	TRBJ2-1	CASSFVRGSEQFF	TGTGCCAGCAGTTTTGTAAGAGGGAGTGAGCAGTTCTTC
NA	TRBV11-3	NA	15	TRBJ1-1	CASSLNRGTNTEAFF	TGTGCCAGCAGCTTAAATCGTGGGACTAACACTGAAGCTTTCTTT
few	TRBV7-6	NA	17	TRBJ1-2	CASSLWPRQTTNYGYTF	TGTGCCAGCAGCTTATGGCCCCGGCAGACTACTAACTATGGCTACACCTTC
NA	TRBV6-1	TRBD1	16	TRBJ1-5	CASSRLGQGGNQPQHF	TGTGCCAGCAGCCGACTGGGACAGGGGGGCAATCAGCCCCAGCATTTT
few	TRBV20-1	NA	13	TRBJ1-2	CSAPQPGTPGYTF	TGCAGTGCGCCTCAACCGGGGACACCTGGCTACACCTTC
NA	TRBV12-3/TRBV12-4	NA	14	TRBJ1-6	CASSQQGVGSPLHF	TGTGCCAGCAGTCAACAGGGTGTGGGTTCACCCCTCCACTTT
NA	TRBV18	NA	13	TRBJ2-5	CASSQLYQETQYF	TGTGCCAGCTCACAACTCTACCAAGAGACCCAGTACTTC
medium-sized	TRBV7-9	NA	13	TRBJ1-6	CASSSRTGSPLHF	TGTGCCAGCAGCTCCCGGACCGGCTCACCCCTCCACTTT
NA	TRBV6-1	NA	13	TRBJ1-6	CASSIRAGTPLHF	TGTGCCAGCAGCATACGGGCCGGGACACCCCTCCACTTT
few	TRBV7-9	TRBD2	18	TRBJ2-3	CASSLRASGGLRGNTQYF	TGTGCCAGCAGCTTAAGGGCTAGCGGGGGCCTTAGAGGGAATACGCAGTATTTT
NA	TRBV2	NA	14	TRBJ1-2	CASSAEGARYGYTF	TGTGCCAGCAGTGCTGAAGGGGCGCGGTATGGCTACACCTTC
NA	TRBV4-1	TRBD1	14	TRBJ2-7	CASSQGTGFYEQYF	TGCGCCAGCAGCCAAGGGACAGGGTTTTACGAGCAGTACTTC
NA	TRBV27	NA	14	TRBJ1-3	CASKLRSSGNTIYF	TGTGCCAGCAAACTGAGATCCTCTGGAAACACCATATATTTT
NA	TRBV6-2/TRBV6-3	NA	15	TRBJ2-3	CASSYSELLTDTQYF	TGTGCCAGCAGTTACTCCGAACTACTCACAGATACGCAGTATTTT
few	TRBV27	NA	13	TRBJ1-6	CASSFGRGGTLHF	TGTGCCAGCAGTTTCGGCCGGGGGGGGACCCTCCACTTT
few	TRBV6-1	NA	13	TRBJ1-1	CASSETLNTEAFF	TGTGCCAGCAGTGAGACATTGAACACTGAAGCTTTCTTT
NA	TRBV27	NA	15	TRBJ1-6	CASRGPGLRSSPLHF	TGTGCCAGCAGGGGGCCAGGACTGAGGAGTTCACCCCTCCACTTT
NA	TRBV7-2	NA	16	TRBJ2-4	CASSFDRTGAKNIQYF	TGTGCCAGCAGCTTTGACCGAACAGGGGCCAAAAACATTCAGTACTTC
NA	TRBV6-2/TRBV6-3	NA	13	TRBJ2-4	CASSYRGGNIQYF	TGTGCCAGCAGTTACAGGGGCGGAAACATTCAGTACTTC
NA	TRBV5-4	NA	15	TRBJ2-1	CASSSGGPPYNEQFF	TGTGCCAGCAGCTCCGGAGGGCCCCCCTACAATGAGCAGTTCTTC
NA	TRBV12-3/TRBV12-4	NA	13	TRBJ1-1	CASSSIRGAEAFF	TGTGCCAGCAGTTCGATACGGGGTGCTGAAGCTTTCTTT
NA	TRBV27	NA	15	TRBJ2-7	CASSSRDAGSYEQYF	TGTGCCAGCAGTTCCAGGGACGCCGGCTCCTACGAGCAGTACTTC
NA	TRBV7-2	NA	15	TRBJ1-2	CASSPLGGGSRGYTF	TGTGCCAGCAGCCCCTTGGGAGGGGGTAGTCGTGGCTACACCTTC
once	TRBV5-4	TRBD1	14	TRBJ1-2	CASSRTGGYYGYTF	TGTGCCAGCAGCCGGACAGGGGGCTACTATGGCTACACCTTC
few	TRBV27	TRBD1	15	TRBJ1-6	CASSGQGGRGSPLHF	TGTGCCAGCAGTGGACAGGGGGGTCGAGGGTCACCCCTCCACTTT
few	TRBV12-3/TRBV12-4	NA	14	TRBJ1-5	CASSLATGDGSQHF	TGTGCCAGCAGTTTAGCGACAGGCGATGGGTCCCAGCATTTT